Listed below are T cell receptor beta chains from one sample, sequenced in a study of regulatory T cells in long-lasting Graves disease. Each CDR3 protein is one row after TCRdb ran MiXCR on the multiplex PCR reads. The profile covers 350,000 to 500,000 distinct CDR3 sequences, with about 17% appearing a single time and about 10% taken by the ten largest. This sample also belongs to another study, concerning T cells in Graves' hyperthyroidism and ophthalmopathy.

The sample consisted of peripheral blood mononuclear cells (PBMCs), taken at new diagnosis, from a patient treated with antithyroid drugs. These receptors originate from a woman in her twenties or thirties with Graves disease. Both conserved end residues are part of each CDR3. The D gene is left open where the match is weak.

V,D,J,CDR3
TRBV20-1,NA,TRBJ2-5,CSANVLALGTQYF
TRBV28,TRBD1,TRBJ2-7,CASKAGQGADEQYF
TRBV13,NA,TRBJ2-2,CASSYNTGELFF
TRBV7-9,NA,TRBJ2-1,CANGGISPSHNEQFF
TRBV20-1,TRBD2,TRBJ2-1,CSARVSGRSDEQFF
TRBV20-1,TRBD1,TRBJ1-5,CSVQRTGDNQPQHF
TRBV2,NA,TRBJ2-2,CASSESGRRVGGELFF
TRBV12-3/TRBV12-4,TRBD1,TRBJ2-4,CASSSPGQGDIQYF
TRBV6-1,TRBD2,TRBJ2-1,CASIAGASGNEQFF
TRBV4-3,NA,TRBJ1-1,CASSHDGDTEAFF
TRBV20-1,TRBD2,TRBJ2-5,CSAAIAGGLETQYF
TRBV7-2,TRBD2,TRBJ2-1,CASSPCSGTSGNNEQFF
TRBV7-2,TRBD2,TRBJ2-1,CASSLAGLAGARNNEQFF
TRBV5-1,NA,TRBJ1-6,CASSPGYTGPGPLHF
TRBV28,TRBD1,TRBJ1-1,CASLQGVGDTEAFF
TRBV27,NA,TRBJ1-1,CASSLAINTEAFF
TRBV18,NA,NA,CASSLRAQGTQYF
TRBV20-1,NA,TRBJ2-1,CSARSGRDSYNEQFF
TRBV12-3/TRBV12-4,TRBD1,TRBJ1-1,CASSRGQGRRNTEAFF
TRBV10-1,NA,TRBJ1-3,CASSDNKDISAGNTIYF
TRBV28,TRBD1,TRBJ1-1,CASSTPGQGGLKAFF
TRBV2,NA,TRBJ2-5,CASLRGPAETQYF
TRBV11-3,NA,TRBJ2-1,CASSPLSGSEQFF
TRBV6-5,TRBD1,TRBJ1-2,CASSYSRTGVSGYTF
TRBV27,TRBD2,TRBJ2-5,CASSSGLAGGYETQYF
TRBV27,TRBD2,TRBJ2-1,CASGTRRASGKSSEQFF
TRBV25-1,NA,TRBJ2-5,CASSESGQQAQETQYF
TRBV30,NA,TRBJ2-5,CAWSVGAGSQETQYF
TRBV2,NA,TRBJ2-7,CASTLGTLGYEQYF
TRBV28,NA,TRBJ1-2,CASSPAWGRGGYTF
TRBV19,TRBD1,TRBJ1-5,CASGQVWNQPQHF
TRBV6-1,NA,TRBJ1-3,CASGEQQLSGNTIYF
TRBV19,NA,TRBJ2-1,CASSQTTTSYNEQFF
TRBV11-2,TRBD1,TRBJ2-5,CASSLELRDRVYF
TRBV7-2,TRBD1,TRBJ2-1,CASSFRQGENNEQFF
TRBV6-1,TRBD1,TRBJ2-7,CASKAGTGGYEQYF
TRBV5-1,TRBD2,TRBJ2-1,CASSPKTSGGHNEQFF
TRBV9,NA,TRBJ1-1,CASSVEGMRNTEAFF
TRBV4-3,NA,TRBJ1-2,CASSPDVNRDYGYTF
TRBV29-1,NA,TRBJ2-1,CSVRGQTFNYNEQFF
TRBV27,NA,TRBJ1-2,CASSLYRNPIYGYTF
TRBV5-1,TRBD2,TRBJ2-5,CASSLGLAGEGETQYF
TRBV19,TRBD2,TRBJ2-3,CASSMGLEGPDTQYF
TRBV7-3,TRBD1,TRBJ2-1,CASSQDRGNEQFF
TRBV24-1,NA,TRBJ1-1,CATSDEREAFF
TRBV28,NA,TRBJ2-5,CVSSLGSGVPTQYF
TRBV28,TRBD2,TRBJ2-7,CASSLSLAGNEQYF
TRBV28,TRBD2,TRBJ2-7,CATMEPGTSSYEQYF
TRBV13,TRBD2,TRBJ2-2,CGSGSNSGELFF
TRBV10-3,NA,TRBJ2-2,CAIRAGGGNTGELFF
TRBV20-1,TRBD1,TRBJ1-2,CSARDLTGTSYGYTF
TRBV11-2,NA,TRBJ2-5,CASSPMPMETQYF
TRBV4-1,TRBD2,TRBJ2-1,CASSLVTSGIDEQFF
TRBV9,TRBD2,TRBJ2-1,CASSVVPAGGPANEQFF
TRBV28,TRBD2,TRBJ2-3,CASSGTSGIVPGGTDTQYF